This T cell receptor beta chain was obtained from a study of T cell responses to AZD1222 COVID-19 vaccine. Findings and limits, study-wide: Among vaccine-associated CD4 TCRs, coverage spanned spike, with dominance at 160-218 and 743-854. Seropositive status at baseline applied to only a handful of AZD1222 recipients. Most donors were white British, females outnumbered males, and clonal diversity was possibly underestimated.

The V and J ends lost 6 bases and 4 bases, in that order; junction bases with no gene match: 6. Germline values: CDR1 SNHLY, CDR2 FYNNEI. This CDR3 has 14 amino acids. On this clone: Its target is not known.

Using immunoSEQ multiplex PCR, the repertoire was profiled, and TCRdb retains in-frame clones only, with some absent. The sample has about 110,000 clones, approximately 90% seen once. This chain joins TRBV2 and TRBJ1-3; 7 nucleotides agree with TRBD1. The input for sequencing was peripheral blood, taken 28 days after the second AZD1222 dose. This TCR was recovered from an adult who received the AZD1222 COVID-19 vaccine. The CDR3 bases are TGTGCCAGCAGGGGGGACAGCCGGGGAAACACCATATATTTT. Translated: CASRGDSRGNTIYF. Full variable domain (outside the CDR3, taken from reference TRBV2 and TRBJ1-3): EPEVTQTPSHQVTQMGQEVILRCVPISNHLYFYWYRQILGQKVEFLVSFYNNEISEKSEIFDDQFSVERPDGSNFTLKIRSTKLEDSAMYFCASRGDSRGNTIYFGEGSWLTVV.